The rows below give T cell receptor beta chains drawn from one sample of a study of identical twins. TCRdb used MiXCR to reprocess the 5' RACE reads, holding one entry per CDR3 protein. Seen here are hundreds of thousands of distinct CDR3 sequences, roughly 7% observed once, and the top ten hold 3% to 4.5%. These data are also associated with another study on yellow fever vaccine responses in identical twins.

Sequences were obtained from memory (CD45RO+) T cells sorted from blood. These receptor sequences come from a woman aged 18-29 years in good health. CDR3s include the opening cysteine and the closing phenylalanine or tryptophan. The D gene is left open where the match is weak. Rows may omit the clone size; those that give it use once, few, many or a size class.

j_call v_call clone_size d_call cdr3_aa cdr3_nt
TRBJ1-6 TRBV5-1 many TRBD1 CASSLKGTGPNNSPLHF TGCGCCAGCAGCTTGAAAGGGACAGGTCCGAATAATTCACCCCTCCACTTT
TRBJ2-3 TRBV4-1 few . CASSTLGGSTDTQYF TGCGCCAGCAGTACTTTAGGGGGATCCACAGATACGCAGTATTTT
TRBJ2-7 TRBV4-2 . TRBD2 CASSQDDRRTSGNYEQYF TGTGCCAGCAGCCAAGATGACAGGCGGACTAGCGGGAACTACGAGCAGTACTTC
TRBJ2-1 TRBV3-1 few TRBD1 CASSQGRQGEQFF TGTGCCAGCAGCCAAGGAAGACAGGGGGAGCAGTTCTTC
TRBJ1-2 TRBV20-1 . . CSASNNRESYGYTF TGCAGTGCTAGTAATAACAGGGAGTCCTATGGCTACACCTTC
TRBJ2-5 TRBV18 . TRBD2 CASSSNSGTSGRETQYF TGTGCCAGCTCATCAAACTCCGGGACTAGCGGGAGAGAGACCCAGTACTTC
TRBJ2-6 TRBV7-2 few . CASSLSRAGANVLTF TGTGCCAGCAGCTTAAGCCGGGCTGGGGCCAACGTCCTGACTTTC
TRBJ2-5 TRBV20-1 many TRBD2 CSARDLSGGEQETQYF TGCAGTGCTAGAGATCTTAGCGGGGGGGAGCAAGAGACCCAGTACTTC
TRBJ1-6 TRBV5-1 few TRBD1 CASSLDVSGQGNSPLHF TGCGCCAGCAGCTTGGATGTTTCGGGACAGGGTAATTCACCCCTCCACTTT
TRBJ2-3 TRBV28 few TRBD2 CASSLTSGVTDTQYF TGTGCCAGCAGTCTCACTAGCGGGGTGACAGATACGCAGTATTTT
TRBJ1-1 TRBV29-1 many . CSVGAGSGTEAFF TGCAGCGTTGGGGCGGGGAGCGGGACTGAAGCTTTCTTT
TRBJ1-5 TRBV3-1 many TRBD1 CASSPNRGSNQPQHF TGTGCCAGCAGTCCAAACAGGGGAAGCAATCAGCCCCAGCATTTT
TRBJ2-1 TRBV6-4 few TRBD2 CASSDEVAGISEQFF TGTGCCAGCAGTGACGAGGTAGCGGGAATAAGTGAGCAGTTCTTC
TRBJ1-2 TRBV5-1 . . CASSGSTGYGYTF TGCGCCAGCAGCGGATCCACTGGCTATGGCTACACCTTC
TRBJ2-7 TRBV2 many TRBD2 CASSDATSRSEQYF TGTGCCAGCAGTGACGCGACTAGCCGCTCCGAGCAGTACTTC
TRBJ2-2 TRBV9 . TRBD2 CASRSGLTNTGELFF TGTGCCAGCAGGTCGGGACTAACGAACACCGGGGAGCTGTTTTTT
TRBJ2-7 TRBV3-1 . . CASSQGGKSSYEQYF TGTGCCAGCAGCCAAGGAGGCAAAAGCTCCTACGAGCAGTACTTC
TRBJ1-3 TRBV5-1 . . CASSLEPRNSGNTIYF TGCGCCAGCAGCTTGGAGCCGCGCAACTCTGGAAACACCATATATTTT
TRBJ2-5 TRBV20-1 few TRBD2 CSARPGTSGRETQYF TGCAGTGCTAGACCCGGGACTAGCGGGAGGGAGACCCAGTACTTC
TRBJ2-3 TRBV7-2 few . CASSAIPTQGDTQYF TGTGCCAGCAGCGCCATCCCCACCCAGGGGGATACGCAGTATTTT
TRBJ2-4 TRBV5-1 . . CASSLGYWGEGNIQYF TGCGCCAGCAGCCTGGGTTATTGGGGAGAGGGAAACATTCAGTACTTC
TRBJ2-7 TRBV7-9 many . CASSLLQGGEQYF TGTGCCAGCAGCTTACTGCAGGGCGGCGAGCAGTACTTC
TRBJ2-1 TRBV7-8 . . CASSSGTRNGEQFF TGTGCCAGCAGCTCCGGAACCCGAAACGGTGAGCAGTTCTTC